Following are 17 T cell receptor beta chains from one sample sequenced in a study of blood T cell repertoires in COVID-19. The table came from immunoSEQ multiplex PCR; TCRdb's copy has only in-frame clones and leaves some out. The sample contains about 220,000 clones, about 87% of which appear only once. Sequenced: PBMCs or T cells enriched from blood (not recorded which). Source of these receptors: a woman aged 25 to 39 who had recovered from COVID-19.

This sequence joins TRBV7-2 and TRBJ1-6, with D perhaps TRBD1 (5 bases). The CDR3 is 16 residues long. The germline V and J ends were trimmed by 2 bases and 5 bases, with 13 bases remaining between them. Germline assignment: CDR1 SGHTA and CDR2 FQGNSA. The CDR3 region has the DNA TGTGCCAGCAGCTTAATGCTGGCCAGGGATAATTCACCCCTCCACTTT. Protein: CASSLMLARDNSPLHF.

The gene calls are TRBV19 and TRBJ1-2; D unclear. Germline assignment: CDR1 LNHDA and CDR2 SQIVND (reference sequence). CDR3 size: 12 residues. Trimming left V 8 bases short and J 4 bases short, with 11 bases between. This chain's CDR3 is CASQGLFYGYTF. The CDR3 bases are TGTGCCAGTCAAGGACTCTTCTATGGCTACACCTTC.

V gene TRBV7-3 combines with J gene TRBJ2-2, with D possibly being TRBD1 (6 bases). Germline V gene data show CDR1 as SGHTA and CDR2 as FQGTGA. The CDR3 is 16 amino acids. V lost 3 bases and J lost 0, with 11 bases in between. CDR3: CASSFQGSPNTGELFF. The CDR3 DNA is TGTGCCAGCAGCTTCCAGGGGTCGCCGAACACCGGGGAGCTGTTTTTT.

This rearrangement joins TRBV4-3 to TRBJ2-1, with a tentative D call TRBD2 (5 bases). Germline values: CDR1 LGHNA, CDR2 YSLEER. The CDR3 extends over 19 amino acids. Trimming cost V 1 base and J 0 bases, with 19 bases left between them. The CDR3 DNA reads TGCGCCAGCAGCCAAGTAGGTAGCGCAGCCCTGAGCTCCTACAATGAGCAGTTCTTC. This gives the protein CASSQVGSAALSSYNEQFF.

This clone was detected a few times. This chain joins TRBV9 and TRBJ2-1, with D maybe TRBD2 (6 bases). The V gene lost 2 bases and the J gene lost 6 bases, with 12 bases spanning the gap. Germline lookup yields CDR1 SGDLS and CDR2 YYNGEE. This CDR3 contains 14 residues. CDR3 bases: TGTGCCAGCAGCGTGGAGGGATCCGCCAATGAGCAGTTCTTC. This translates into CASSVEGSANEQFF.

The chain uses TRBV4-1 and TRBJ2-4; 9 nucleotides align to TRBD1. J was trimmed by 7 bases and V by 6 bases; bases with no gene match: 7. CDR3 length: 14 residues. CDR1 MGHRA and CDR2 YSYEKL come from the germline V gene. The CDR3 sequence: CASRQLGQGNIQYF. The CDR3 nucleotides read TGCGCCAGCAGACAACTCGGACAGGGGAACATTCAGTACTTC.

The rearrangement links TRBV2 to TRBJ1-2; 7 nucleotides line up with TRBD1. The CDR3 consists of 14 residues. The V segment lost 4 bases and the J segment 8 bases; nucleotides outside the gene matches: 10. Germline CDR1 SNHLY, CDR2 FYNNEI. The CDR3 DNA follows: TGTGCCAGCAGTGGTGGCAGGGGGTTTGGGGGCTACACCTTC. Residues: CASSGGRGFGGYTF.

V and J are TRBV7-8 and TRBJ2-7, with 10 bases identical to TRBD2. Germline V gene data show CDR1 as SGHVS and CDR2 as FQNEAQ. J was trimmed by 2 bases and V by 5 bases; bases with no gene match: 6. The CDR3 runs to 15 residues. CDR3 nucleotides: TGTGCCAGCAGCCAGTCCCTAGCGGGGGCCTACGAGCAGTACTTC. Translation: CASSQSLAGAYEQYF.

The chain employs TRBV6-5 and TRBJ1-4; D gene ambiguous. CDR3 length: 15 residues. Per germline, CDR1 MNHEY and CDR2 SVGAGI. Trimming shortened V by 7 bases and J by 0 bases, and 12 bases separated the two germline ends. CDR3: CASKDAAATNEKLFF. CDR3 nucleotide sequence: TGTGCCAGCAAAGACGCGGCGGCAACTAATGAAAAACTGTTTTTT.

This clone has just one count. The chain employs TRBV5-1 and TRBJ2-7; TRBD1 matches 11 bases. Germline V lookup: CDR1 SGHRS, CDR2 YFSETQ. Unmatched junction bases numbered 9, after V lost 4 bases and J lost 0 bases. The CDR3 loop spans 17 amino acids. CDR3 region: CASSPRLGTGGSYEQYF. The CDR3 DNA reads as TGCGCCAGCAGCCCCCGTCTCGGGACAGGGGGCTCCTACGAGCAGTACTTC.

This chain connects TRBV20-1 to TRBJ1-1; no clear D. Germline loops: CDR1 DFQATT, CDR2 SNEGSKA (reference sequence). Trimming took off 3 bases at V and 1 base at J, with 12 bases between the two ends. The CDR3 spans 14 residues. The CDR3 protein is CSASDPRQNTEAFF. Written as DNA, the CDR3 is TGCAGTGCTAGTGACCCCCGACAGAACACTGAAGCTTTCTTT.

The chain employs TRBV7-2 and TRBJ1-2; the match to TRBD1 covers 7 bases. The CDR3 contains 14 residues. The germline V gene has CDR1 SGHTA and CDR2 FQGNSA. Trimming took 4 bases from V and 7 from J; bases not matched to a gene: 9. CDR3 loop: CASSSPGQFFGYTF. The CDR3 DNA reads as TGTGCCAGCAGCTCTCCGGGACAGTTTTTTGGCTACACCTTC.

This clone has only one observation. The CDR3 region is CASSLEGTGNTIYF. The CDR3, as DNA: TGTGCCAGCAGCTTAGAGGGCACTGGAAACACCATATATTTT. This chain uses TRBV11-2 with TRBJ1-3; D is undetermined. Deletions cut 0 bases from V and 2 bases from J, with 5 bases between. Germline CDR1 is SGHAT and CDR2 is FQNNGV. The CDR3 runs 14 residues.

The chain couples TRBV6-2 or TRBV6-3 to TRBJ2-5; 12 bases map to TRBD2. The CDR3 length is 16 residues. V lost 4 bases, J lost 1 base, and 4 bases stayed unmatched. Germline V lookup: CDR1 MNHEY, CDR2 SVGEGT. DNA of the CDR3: TGTGCCAGCAGTTCACTAGCGGGGGGCATCCAAGAGACCCAGTACTTC. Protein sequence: CASSSLAGGIQETQYF.

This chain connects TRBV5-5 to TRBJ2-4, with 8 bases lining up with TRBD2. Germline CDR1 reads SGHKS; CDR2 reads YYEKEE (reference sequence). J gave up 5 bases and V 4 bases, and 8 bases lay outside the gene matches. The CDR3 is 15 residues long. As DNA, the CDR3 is TGTGCCAGCAGCCTGGGCGGGGGGACGGAAAACATTCAGTACTTC. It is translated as CASSLGGGTENIQYF.

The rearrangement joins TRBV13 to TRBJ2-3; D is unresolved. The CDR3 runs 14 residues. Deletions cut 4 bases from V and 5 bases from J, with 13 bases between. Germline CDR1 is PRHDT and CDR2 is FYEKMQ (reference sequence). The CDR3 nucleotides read TGTGCCAGCAGCTCCCCCGCCCCCGGAGATACGCAGTATTTT. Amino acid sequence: CASSSPAPGDTQYF.

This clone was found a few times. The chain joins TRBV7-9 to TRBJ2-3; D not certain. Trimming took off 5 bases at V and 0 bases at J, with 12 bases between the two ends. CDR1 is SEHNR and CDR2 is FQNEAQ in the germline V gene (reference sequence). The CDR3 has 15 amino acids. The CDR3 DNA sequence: TGTGCCAGCAGCCAACAATTCTCTAGCACAGATACGCAGTATTTT. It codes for CASSQQFSSTDTQYF. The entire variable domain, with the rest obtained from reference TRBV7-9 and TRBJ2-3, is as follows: DTGVSQNPRHKITKRGQNVTFRCDPISEHNRLYWYRQTLGQGPEFLTYFQNEAQLEKSRLLSDRFSAERPKGSFSTLEIQRTEQGDSAMYLCASSQQFSSTDTQYFGPGTRLTVL.